Listed here is a single T cell receptor (beta chain). Its matching antigen is unknown. Use of 60 Vbeta and 13 Jbeta primers characterized the PCR. Generated by immunoSEQ multiplex PCR, the TCRdb table keeps only in-frame clones and is missing some. The profile shows about 170,000 clones, around 83% of them singletons. V lost 1 base, J lost 10 bases, and 13 bases lay in between. The germline V gene encodes CDR1 SGHTA and CDR2 FQGNSA. This CDR3 has 13 residues. The source of the sample is a study of cytomegalovirus exposure and HLA in healthy donors. Study results and limitations: Listed as cytomegalovirus-associated were 164 TCR beta chains. The authors excluded some V segments, including TRBV6-2 and TRBV6-3, as indistinguishable. More clonal expansion characterized HLA-associated TCR beta chains than equally common others in a later analysis.

Nominally healthy donors were sampled, though unrecorded immune exposures were likely. The genes are TRBV7-2 and TRBJ1-1; D unresolved. This receptor was obtained from a man aged 25-45 years in good health and CMV-seropositive. The sequenced sample consisted of PBMCs. The CDR3 coding sequence is TGTGCCAGCAGCTTAGGGCCTCTTGGAGGAGCTTTCTTT. Translated: CASSLGPLGGAFF.